This entry lists 24 T cell receptor beta chains sequenced from one sample in a study of blood T cells in healthy people across ages. A sample-barcoded 5' primer and a J-beta primer mix were used in a second PCR of roughly 7 to 11 cycles. TCRdb re-called the 5' RACE reads with MiXCR, one entry per CDR3 protein. The table lists approximately 800,000 distinct CDR3 sequences, more than 55% of them singletons. The sample comprised blood. The receptors stem from a man in his forties or fifties in good health.

This clonotype was detected a few times. V gene TRBV12-3 or TRBV12-4 combines with J gene TRBJ1-5, with 7 bases matching TRBD1. V dropped 6 bases and J dropped 1; count of bases not matched to a gene: 6. The CDR3 is 15 amino acids. CDR3 in DNA: TGTGCCAGCAGACCAGGGACAGCCAGCAATCAGCCCCAGCATTTT. Amino acids: CASRPGTASNQPQHF.

J is TRBJ1-2 and V is TRBV29-1; 9 positions agree with TRBD1. With 7 bases clipped from V and 7 bases from J, the junction kept 10 bases outside the gene matches. The germline gives CDR1 SQVTM, CDR2 ANQGSEA. The CDR3 totals 13 residues. CDR3 coding DNA: TGCAGCGCCGTAGACAGGGGGTGGGGTGGCTACACCTTC. It yields the protein CSAVDRGWGGYTF. Using reference TRBV29-1 and TRBJ1-2 for the parts outside the CDR3, the full variable domain is SAVISQKPSRDICQRGTSLTIQCQVDSQVTMMFWYRQQPGQSLTLIATANQGSEATYESGFVIDKFPISRPNLTFSTLTVSNMSPEDSSIYLCSAVDRGWGGYTFGSGTRLTVV.

The chain uses TRBV29-1 and TRBJ2-7; 9 bases are shared with TRBD2. The J call is uncertain, as TRBJ2-5 better fits the DNA end. Looked up from germline, CDR1 is SQVTM and CDR2 is ANQGSEA. This CDR3 region has 14 residues. CDR3 region: CSVDRRGGVETQYF. The CDR3 nucleotides are TGCAGCGTTGATCGGCGGGGGGGCGTTGAGACCCAGTACTTC.

This clonotype occurred a few times. The gene calls are TRBV12-5 and TRBJ2-3, with 8 bases fitting TRBD2. V was clipped by 1 base and J by 6 bases; unmatched bases: 6. Germline lookup yields CDR1 LGHNT and CDR2 FRNRAP. CDR3 size: 15 residues. CDR3 in DNA: TGTGCTAGTGGTTTGGGAGGACTAGCTTCCGATACGCAGTATTTT. This sequence encodes CASGLGGLASDTQYF.

The J gene is TRBJ2-4, the V gene TRBV3-1; perhaps TRBD1 as D (5 bases). The assigned J gene may be wrong: the sequence end matches TRBJ2-7 better. The CDR3 spans 13 residues. Germline assignment: CDR1 LGHDT and CDR2 YNNKEL (reference sequence). CDR3 amino acids: CASSQRGIYEQYF. CDR3 coding DNA: TGTGCCAGCAGCCAAAGGGGCATCTACGAGCAGTACTTC.

V and J are TRBV6-2 or TRBV6-3 and TRBJ2-3, with D perhaps matching TRBD1 (6 bases). CDR1 and CDR2 (germline): MNHEY, SVGEGT. Trimming stripped 5 bases from V and 2 bases from J, with 11 bases between. There are 14 residues in the CDR3. The CDR3 sequence is CASSTAGATDTQYF. CDR3 nucleotide sequence: TGTGCCAGCAGTACAGCAGGGGCCACAGATACGCAGTATTTT.

The rearrangement uses TRBV28 and TRBJ2-7, with D perhaps being TRBD1 or TRBD2 (5 bases each). The CDR3 consists of 18 residues. The V end was cut by 5 bases, the J end by 3 bases, with 26 bases between. Germline V gene data show CDR1 as MDHEN and CDR2 as SYDVKM. The DNA for the CDR3 is TGTGCCAGCAGTCCGATAAGGGACCGATCCTTACATGGCTACGAGCAGTACTTC. Its translation is CASSPIRDRSLHGYEQYF.

CDR3 sequence (DNA): TGTGCCAGCAGCGTAGATCCCGGTTACGAGCAGTACTTC. It encodes CASSVDPGYEQYF. This rearrangement joins TRBV9 to TRBJ2-5; D gene uncertain. The J call is uncertain, as TRBJ2-7 better fits the DNA end. The CDR3 totals 13 residues. Germline CDR1 and CDR2: SGDLS and YYNGEE.

This clonotype was counted only a few times. CDR3 coding DNA: TGCAGTGCCCATACGACGTTTCAAGAGACCCAGTACTTC. This sequence encodes CSAHTTFQETQYF. The rearrangement joins TRBV20-1 to TRBJ2-5; D is unclear. CDR1 is DFQATT, CDR2 SNEGSKA, per germline (reference sequence). Trimming left V 6 bases short and J 2 bases short, with 13 bases between. There are 13 residues in the CDR3.

The chain couples TRBV5-4 to TRBJ2-1, with a tentative D call TRBD1 (5 bases). Germline V CDR1 and CDR2: SGHNT, YYREEE (reference sequence). This CDR3 is 15 amino acids long. Trimming took off 2 bases at V and 10 bases at J, with 19 bases between the two ends. CDR3 residues: CASSLPGPTSGEQFF. The CDR3 DNA reads as TGTGCCAGCAGCTTACCCGGACCTACCTCAGGGGAGCAGTTCTTC.

The rearrangement uses TRBV29-1 and TRBJ2-5; a weak D match, TRBD1 (6 bases). The germline CDR1 and CDR2 sequences are SQVTM and ANQGSEA. This CDR3 comprises 18 residues. Between the trimmed V and J ends, which lost 3 bases and 0 bases, there was a span of 23 bases. For the CDR3, the DNA is TGCAGCGTTGAGCTTTATGGGGGCCGTGGGTATTACCAAGAGACCCAGTACTTC. It specifies CSVELYGGRGYYQETQYF. The full variable domain, rest sourced from reference TRBV29-1 and TRBJ2-5, is SAVISQKPSRDICQRGTSLTIQCQVDSQVTMMFWYRQQPGQSLTLIATANQGSEATYESGFVIDKFPISRPNLTFSTLTVSNMSPEDSSIYLCSVELYGGRGYYQETQYFGPGTRLLVL.

The V and J genes are TRBV20-1 and TRBJ2-2; 7 bases fit TRBD1. Germline V gene data show CDR1 as DFQATT and CDR2 as SNEGSKA (reference sequence). This CDR3 spans 13 amino acids. Unmatched junction bases numbered 7, after V lost 5 bases and J lost 7 bases. CDR3 region: CSARDRVIGELFF. The DNA for the CDR3 is TGCAGTGCTCGTGACAGGGTGATCGGGGAGCTGTTTTTT.

The rearrangement joins TRBV2 to TRBJ2-4; D is undetermined. The DNA end is a closer match to TRBJ2-7, so the J assignment may be wrong. The CDR3 has 11 amino acids. CDR1 is SNHLY and CDR2 is FYNNEI in the germline V gene. CDR3 amino acids: CASAKEYEQYF. In DNA form, the CDR3 reads TGTGCCAGTGCCAAGGAGTACGAGCAGTACTTC.

The table lists this clonotype with a few counts. This sequence joins TRBV27 and TRBJ2-1; TRBD1 agrees at 9 bases. The CDR3 extends over 15 amino acids. Germline CDR1 MNHEY, CDR2 SMNVEV (reference sequence). V trimming: 6 bases; J trimming: 4 bases; junction bases outside the gene matches: 7. CDR3: CASSKGTGIYNEQFF. The CDR3, as DNA: TGTGCCAGCAGCAAAGGGACAGGGATTTACAATGAGCAGTTCTTC.

Details on this clonotype: A much larger clonotype is one base distant, so this may be a read error. CDR3 sequence: CSGAGQGYNEQFF. CDR3 bases: TGCAGCGGTGCGGGACAGGGGTACAATGAGCAGTTCTTC. This chain joins TRBV29-1 and TRBJ2-1; 10 nucleotides agree with TRBD1. With 7 bases clipped from V and 4 bases from J, the junction kept 4 bases outside the gene matches. CDR1 SQVTM and CDR2 ANQGSEA come from the germline V gene. The CDR3 sequence is 13 residues long.

This clonotype was recorded a few times. The genes are TRBV25-1 and TRBJ1-2; TRBD1 aligns across 8 bases. The junction had 7 bases not matched to a gene; V was cut back by 1 base and J by 6 bases. The CDR3 sequence is 15 residues long. Germline V gene data show CDR1 as MGHDK and CDR2 as SYGVNS. The CDR3 loop reads CASSESDREANGYTF. The DNA of the CDR3 is TGTGCCAGCAGTGAATCGGACAGGGAAGCAAATGGCTACACCTTC.

This chain joins TRBV6-1 and TRBJ2-7; D may match TRBD1 or TRBD2 (5 bases each). Trimming took off 3 bases at V and 4 bases at J, with 10 bases between the two ends. CDR1 is MNHNS, CDR2 SASEGT, per germline. The CDR3 consists of 13 residues. The CDR3 sequence is CASSDVWGYEQYF. The DNA for the CDR3 is TGTGCCAGCAGTGACGTCTGGGGGTACGAGCAGTACTTC.

A few counts support this clonotype. The rearrangement joins TRBV25-1 to TRBJ2-1, with D unclear. In germline, CDR1 is MGHDK, CDR2 SYGVNS. V lost 1 base and J 11 bases, leaving 9 bases between the germline ends. This CDR3 spans 12 amino acids. CDR3 sequence (DNA): TGTGCCAGCAGTGAATTAGGGAAGCAGCAGTTCTTC. Amino acid sequence: CASSELGKQQFF. The complete variable domain, with remaining parts taken from reference TRBV25-1 and TRBJ2-1, reads EADIYQTPRYLVIGTGKKITLECSQTMGHDKMYWYQQDPGMELHLIHYSYGVNSTEKGDLSSESTVSRIRTEHFPLTLESARPSHTSQYLCASSELGKQQFFGPGTRLTVL.

The chain employs TRBV5-4 and TRBJ2-7, with a possible D match to TRBD2 (6 bases). CDR3 length: 15 amino acids. Trimming removed 4 bases at V and 2 bases at J, with 16 bases between. Germline V lookup: CDR1 SGHNT, CDR2 YYREEE (reference sequence). The CDR3 DNA is TGTGCCAGCAGCCAAGGGACTTTGTCTACCTACGAGCAGTACTTC. Translating gives CASSQGTLSTYEQYF.

This clonotype occurred a few times. The chain uses TRBV29-1 and TRBJ2-6; maybe TRBD1 (6 bases). CDR3 size: 16 residues. From germline, CDR1 is SQVTM and CDR2 ANQGSEA. Trimming left V 5 bases short and J 0 bases short, with 14 bases between. The CDR3 DNA reads as TGCAGCGTTTCAAAAATCAGGGGCTCTGGGGCCAACGTCCTGACTTTC. Translation gives CSVSKIRGSGANVLTF.

J is TRBJ2-7 and V is TRBV4-2; 9 bases are shared with TRBD2. Per the germline V gene, CDR1 is LGHNA and CDR2 is YNFKEQ. The CDR3 loop spans 16 amino acids. Trimming cost V 0 bases and J 0 bases; bases outside gene matches: 3. In DNA form, the CDR3 reads TGTGCCAGCAGCCAAGATGCTAGCGGGAACTCCTACGAGCAGTACTTC. Protein: CASSQDASGNSYEQYF.

This chain connects TRBV6-2 or TRBV6-3 to TRBJ2-7; D is perhaps TRBD2 (6 bases). The length of the CDR3 is 14 residues. V lost 6 bases and J lost 7, with 19 bases in between. CDR1 MNHEY and CDR2 SVGEGT come from the germline V gene. CDR3 sequence (DNA): TGTGCCAGCAGCTCGGAGGGGACCATCAATGAGCAGTACTTC. Its protein is CASSSEGTINEQYF.

This clonotype was found a few times. CDR3 sequence: CSAGQGVGQETQYF. CDR3 sequence (DNA): TGCAGTGCTGGGCAGGGGGTCGGCCAAGAGACCCAGTACTTC. The genes are TRBV20-1 and TRBJ2-5; 7 nucleotides line up with TRBD1. The CDR3 contains 14 residues. J was trimmed by 1 base and V by 5 bases; bases with no gene match: 7. CDR1 DFQATT and CDR2 SNEGSKA come from the germline V gene (reference sequence).

This chain uses TRBV5-1 with TRBJ1-2; TRBD1 is a possible D gene (5 bases). This CDR3 has 14 residues. Trimming removed 5 bases from V and 4 bases from J, with 15 bases in between. Germline V gene data show CDR1 as SGHRS and CDR2 as YFSETQ. The CDR3 DNA follows: TGCGCCAGCAGACTTGTGGCAGGGCCCTATGGCTACACCTTC. Amino acid sequence: CASRLVAGPYGYTF.